These 29 T cell receptor beta chains share one sample of origin, sequenced in a study of cytomegalovirus exposure and HLA in healthy donors. The study ran its PCR with 60 Vbeta and 13 Jbeta primers. Generated by immunoSEQ multiplex PCR, the TCRdb table keeps only in-frame clones and is missing some. This table holds about 220,000 clones, 75% found once. Sequenced input: PBMCs. The receptors here all came from a woman aged 25 to 39 in good health and CMV-seronegative.

The chain joins TRBV5-4 to TRBJ1-1; D not certain. The germline V gene encodes CDR1 SGHNT and CDR2 YYREEE (reference sequence). CDR3 size: 14 residues. The ends were cut back, 1 base at V and 4 bases at J, with 11 bases in the middle. CDR3 nucleotide sequence: TGTGCCAGCAGCTTGACCGGGATGGCCACTGAAGCTTTCTTT. Amino acids: CASSLTGMATEAFF.

The chain is built from TRBV19 and TRBJ1-4; TRBD1 agrees at 8 bases. The junction had 5 bases not matched to a gene; V was cut back by 6 bases and J by 2 bases. The CDR3 runs 15 residues. From germline, CDR1 is LNHDA and CDR2 SQIVND (reference sequence). The CDR3 DNA follows: TGTGCCAGTAGCGATTACAGGGGGACTAATGAAAAACTGTTTTTT. Translation gives CASSDYRGTNEKLFF.

This clone has only one observation. This rearrangement joins TRBV30 to TRBJ1-2; weak D call: TRBD1 (6 bases). Germline V gene data show CDR1 as GTSNPN and CDR2 as SVGIG (reference sequence). Trimming took off 5 bases at V and 8 bases at J, with 15 bases between the two ends. The length of the CDR3 is 12 residues. CDR3 residues: CAWHGTTRGYTF. In DNA, the CDR3 is TGTGCCTGGCACGGGACAACCCGAGGCTACACCTTC.

This clone has more than one count but fewer than ten. The gene calls are TRBV27 and TRBJ2-5, with TRBD1 as a possible D gene (6 bases). The length of the CDR3 is 17 residues. V lost 4 bases to trimming and J lost 1 base, with 19 bases between them. The germline gives CDR1 MNHEY, CDR2 SMNVEV (reference sequence). CDR3 nucleotides: TGTGCCAGCAGTTACCCCCACAGGGCCCGGTTCCAAGAGACCCAGTACTTC. Amino acids: CASSYPHRARFQETQYF.

J is TRBJ1-1 and V is TRBV10-1; D may be TRBD1 (6 bases). This CDR3 has 13 residues. CDR1 WNHNN and CDR2 SYGVQD come from the germline V gene (reference sequence). Deletions cut 7 bases from V and 0 bases from J, with 9 bases between. CDR3 coding DNA: TGCGCCAGCAAACAGGGCCTGAACACTGAAGCTTTCTTT. It yields the protein CASKQGLNTEAFF.

This clone has only a few counts. The V call is TRBV4-1, the J call TRBJ1-4; D is unresolved. Trimming removed 4 bases from V and 8 bases from J, with 14 bases in between. Germline CDR1 and CDR2: MGHRA and YSYEKL. This CDR3 has 14 residues. The DNA of the CDR3 is TGCGCCAGCAGCCCGCAGCGGACCAACGAAAAACTGTTTTTT. Protein: CASSPQRTNEKLFF.

This clone was found a few times. The chain combines TRBV6-5 with TRBJ1-2; TRBD1 matches at 10 bases. This CDR3 has 15 residues. Per germline, CDR1 MNHEY and CDR2 SVGAGI. V was pared by 2 bases and J by 2 bases, with 2 bases of the junction left unmatched. This chain's CDR3 is CASSYGTGVNYGYTF. The CDR3 region has the DNA TGTGCCAGCAGTTACGGGACAGGGGTCAACTATGGCTACACCTTC.

CDR3 DNA: TGTGCCAGCAGTGAAATACAGCTTAATGAAAAACTGTTTTTT. It translates to CASSEIQLNEKLFF. J is TRBJ1-4 and V is TRBV6-5; D gene unclear. CDR3 length: 14 amino acids. Germline CDR1 MNHEY, CDR2 SVGAGI. The V gene lost 5 bases and the J gene lost 4 bases, with 11 bases spanning the gap.

In this sample, this clone turned up a few times. The chain has TRBV7-3 and TRBJ1-1; D is ambiguous. In germline, CDR1 is SGHTA, CDR2 FQGTGA. The germline V and J ends were trimmed by 0 bases and 5 bases, with 10 bases remaining between them. There are 14 residues in the CDR3. CDR3 nucleotide sequence: TGTGCCAGCAGCTTAACCTCAGGATGGACTGAAGCTTTCTTT. As protein: CASSLTSGWTEAFF.

V is TRBV7-9 and J is TRBJ2-7, with TRBD1 matching 9 bases. Germline CDR1 SEHNR, CDR2 FQNEAQ (reference sequence). The CDR3 extends over 16 amino acids. The trim removed 5 bases at V and 5 bases at J, leaving 13 bases unmatched. The CDR3 DNA follows: TGTGCCAGCAGCCATACCGGGACAGGGCATATACACGAGCAGTACTTC. It specifies CASSHTGTGHIHEQYF. Complete variable domain (other parts from reference TRBV7-9 and TRBJ2-7): DTGVSQNPRHKITKRGQNVTFRCDPISEHNRLYWYRQTLGQGPEFLTYFQNEAQLEKSRLLSDRFSAERPKGSFSTLEIQRTEQGDSAMYLCASSHTGTGHIHEQYFGPGTRLTVT.

V and J are TRBV6-5 and TRBJ1-4; D gene ambiguous. CDR1 MNHEY and CDR2 SVGAGI come from the germline V gene. Trimming took 2 bases from V and 8 from J, leaving 6 bases between them. The CDR3 spans 12 residues. CDR3 sequence reads: CASSYPPEKLFF. The CDR3 DNA reads as TGTGCCAGCAGTTACCCCCCGGAAAAACTGTTTTTT.

The chain is built from TRBV5-6 and TRBJ2-2, with TRBD1 identical over 11 bases. The trim removed 4 bases at V and 5 bases at J, leaving 4 bases unmatched. This CDR3 is built from 15 residues. Germline V gene data show CDR1 as SGHDT and CDR2 as YYEEEE. The CDR3 nucleotides read TGTGCCAGCAGCCCGGGACAGGGGGTAACCGGGGAGCTGTTTTTT. Translation gives CASSPGQGVTGELFF.

V is TRBV28 and J is TRBJ1-1; weak D call: TRBD1 (5 bases). Trimming shortened V by 5 bases and J by 1 base, and 8 bases separated the two germline ends. CDR1 MDHEN and CDR2 SYDVKM come from the germline V gene. The CDR3 is made up of 13 amino acids. The CDR3 DNA follows: TGTGCCAGCAGTCAGGGTTGGAACACTGAAGCTTTCTTT. Translating gives CASSQGWNTEAFF. The full variable domain, its missing parts supplied by reference TRBV28 and TRBJ1-1, is DVKVTQSSRYLVKRTGEKVFLECVQDMDHENMFWYRQDPGLGLRLIYFSYDVKMKEKGDIPEGYSVSREKKERFSLILESASTNQTSMYLCASSQGWNTEAFFGQGTRLTVV.

The genes are TRBV5-1 and TRBJ1-1, with D maybe TRBD1 (5 bases). The germline gives CDR1 SGHRS, CDR2 YFSETQ. V dropped 3 bases and J dropped 4 bases, with 16 bases sitting between them. The CDR3 totals 15 residues. In DNA form, the CDR3 reads TGCGCCAGCAGCTCAAACCCCCAGGGAGGCACTGAAGCTTTCTTT. Its protein product is CASSSNPQGGTEAFF.

In this sample, this clone turned up once. The chain recombines TRBV5-8 with TRBJ1-3; D unclear. Germline CDR1 reads SGHTS; CDR2 reads YDEGEE. This CDR3 region has 12 residues. Trimming pared 4 bases from V and 9 bases from J, leaving 11 bases between. The CDR3 sequence is CASSVVRSTIYF. For the CDR3, the DNA is TGTGCCAGCAGCGTGGTACGGAGCACCATATATTTT.

The chain combines TRBV2 with TRBJ2-7, with 8 bases that match TRBD2. Germline values: CDR1 SNHLY, CDR2 FYNNEI. The CDR3 sequence is 13 residues long. V dropped 7 bases and J dropped 5; count of bases not matched to a gene: 7. The chain's CDR3 is CASKYGGVDEQYF. The CDR3 DNA is TGTGCCAGCAAATACGGGGGGGTCGACGAGCAGTACTTC.

There are a few counts of this clone. J is TRBJ1-1 and V is TRBV6-5; D remains ambiguous. The V end lost 0 bases, the J end lost 1 base, and 9 bases lay between the germline ends. CDR3 size: 15 residues. Germline V gene data show CDR1 as MNHEY and CDR2 as SVGAGI. The CDR3 DNA is TGTGCCAGCAGTTACTCGAAGGCAGGGAACACTGAAGCTTTCTTT. It encodes CASSYSKAGNTEAFF.

The genes are TRBV5-6 and TRBJ2-7; D gene ambiguous. Germline loops: CDR1 SGHDT, CDR2 YYEEEE. Trimming cost V 3 bases and J 6 bases, with 10 bases left between them. The CDR3 sequence is 12 residues long. CDR3 DNA sequence: TGTGCCAGCAGCTCCAGCGTGCGCGAGCAGTACTTC. Amino acid sequence: CASSSSVREQYF.

A single count supports this clone. V usage is TRBV19 and J usage is TRBJ2-5, with 9 bases matching TRBD2. The CDR3 runs 15 residues. Per the germline V gene, CDR1 is LNHDA and CDR2 is SQIVND (reference sequence). V shed 5 bases and J 5 bases; nucleotides not matched to a gene: 9. The CDR3 DNA follows: TGTGCCAGTAGTTCCTTAGCGGGGGTAGGTGAGACCCAGTACTTC. Translated: CASSSLAGVGETQYF.

This chain connects TRBV5-1 to TRBJ2-3; 7 positions agree with TRBD1. The J segment lost 4 bases and the V segment lost 0 bases, leaving 11 bases of the junction unmatched. The CDR3 spans 17 residues. The germline V gene has CDR1 SGHRS and CDR2 YFSETQ. The CDR3 spells CASSLGGQGVFPDTQYF. CDR3 bases: TGCGCCAGCAGCTTGGGCGGCCAGGGGGTTTTCCCAGATACGCAGTATTTT.

This clone was picked up a small number of times. This rearrangement joins TRBV29-1 to TRBJ2-7, with D perhaps matching TRBD1 (6 bases). Between the trimmed V and J ends, which lost 6 bases and 4 bases, there was a span of 13 bases. The V gene's germline CDR1 is SQVTM and CDR2 ANQGSEA. This CDR3 spans 12 amino acids. CDR3 amino acids: CSVDSGNYEQYF. The CDR3 DNA reads TGCAGCGTGGACAGTGGGAATTACGAGCAGTACTTC.

The rearrangement links TRBV7-3 to TRBJ2-5, with D perhaps matching TRBD2 (6 bases). The germline V gene has CDR1 SGHTA and CDR2 FQGTGA. The CDR3 spans 14 residues. Between the trimmed V and J ends, which lost 2 bases and 2 bases, there was a span of 9 bases. The CDR3 protein is CASSLGGTQETQYF. CDR3 nucleotide sequence: TGTGCCAGCAGCTTAGGGGGGACTCAAGAGACCCAGTACTTC.

The chain links TRBV6-5 to TRBJ1-4, with TRBD1 identical over 10 bases. Germline CDR1 reads MNHEY; CDR2 reads SVGAGI. V trimming: 6 bases; J trimming: 9 bases; junction bases outside the gene matches: 10. This CDR3 is 15 amino acids long. As DNA, the CDR3 is TGTGCCAGCAGACCTGGACAGGGGGAGAACAAAAAACTGTTTTTT. Encoded protein: CASRPGQGENKKLFF.

J is TRBJ1-1 and V is TRBV30, with D possibly TRBD1 on 6 matching bases. The CDR3 covers 14 residues. V gave up 0 bases and J gave up 6 bases, with 14 bases separating them. Germline assignment: CDR1 GTSNPN and CDR2 SVGIG (reference sequence). Here the CDR3 DNA reads TGTGCCTGGAGTGTAGAAGGGGGAATGGCTGAAGCTTTCTTT. This codes for CAWSVEGGMAEAFF.

The genes are TRBV18 and TRBJ1-4, with D possibly matching TRBD1 (5 bases). The V end lost 3 bases, the J end lost 3 bases, and 11 bases lay between the germline ends. Germline V CDR1 and CDR2: KGHSH, LQKENI. The CDR3 covers 15 residues. The CDR3 coding sequence is TGTGCCAGCTCACCGGCGTGGGGCCCTAATGAAAAACTGTTTTTT. Its translation is CASSPAWGPNEKLFF. Drawing the rest from reference TRBV18 and TRBJ1-4, the complete variable domain is NAGVMQNPRHLVRRRGQEARLRCSPMKGHSHVYWYRQLPEEGLKFMVYLQKENIIDESGMPKERFSAEFPKEGPSILRIQQVVRGDSAAYFCASSPAWGPNEKLFFGSGTQLSVL.

CDR3 nucleotides: TGCGCCAGCAGCTTGGTGAGGGGACTAGCGGGGGAAAGCTCCTACGAGCAGTACTTC. Translated: CASSLVRGLAGESSYEQYF. This sequence joins TRBV5-1 and TRBJ2-5, with 14 bases matching TRBD2. The DNA end is more similar to TRBJ2-7, so the J call may be wrong. Germline values: CDR1 SGHRS, CDR2 YFSETQ. The CDR3 sequence is 19 residues long.

The V call is TRBV10-1, the J call TRBJ2-3; TRBD2 matches at 15 bases. The CDR3 spans 16 residues. Unmatched junction bases numbered 10, after V lost 8 bases and J lost 7 bases. The germline CDR1 and CDR2 sequences are WNHNN and SYGVQD (reference sequence). CDR3 sequence (DNA): TGCGCCAGCTCGCCCCGGACTAGCGGGGGGGCGAATACGCAGTATTTT. This codes for CASSPRTSGGANTQYF.

This chain uses TRBV4-1 with TRBJ2-1, with D maybe TRBD2 (5 bases). The length of the CDR3 is 16 residues. Trimming stripped 0 bases from V and 3 bases from J, with 12 bases between. Germline CDR1 reads MGHRA; CDR2 reads YSYEKL. The chain's CDR3 is CASSQERGLLYNEQFF. DNA of the CDR3: TGCGCCAGCAGCCAAGAACGCGGGTTACTCTACAATGAGCAGTTCTTC.

This clone was picked up one time. The chain has TRBV5-1 and TRBJ1-6, with a weak D call TRBD1 (5 bases). Germline CDR1 and CDR2: SGHRS and YFSETQ. The germline V and J ends were trimmed by 1 base and 3 bases, with 8 bases remaining between them. This CDR3 is built from 15 residues. CDR3 region: CASSLQGNYNSPLHF. The CDR3 DNA sequence: TGCGCCAGCAGCTTGCAGGGAAACTATAATTCACCCCTCCACTTT.